A single sample gave rise to the 4 T cell receptor beta chains below, sequenced in a study of blood T cell repertoires in COVID-19. Clones were read by immunoSEQ multiplex PCR, and TCRdb kept only the in-frame ones, dropping some. The data contain approximately 220,000 clones, around 90% of them singletons. Sequencing was performed on peripheral blood. These receptors all stem from a man in his sixties with acute or convalescent COVID-19.

V and J are TRBV5-6 and TRBJ1-4; D uncertain. Germline V gene data show CDR1 as SGHDT and CDR2 as YYEEEE. The CDR3 extends over 15 amino acids. The ends were cut back, 4 bases at V and 8 bases at J, with 18 bases in the middle. CDR3 DNA sequence: TGTGCCAGCAGCGACGCTGGAGGCCTGGGGGAAAAACTGTTTTTT. Translating gives CASSDAGGLGEKLFF.

This sequence joins TRBV15 and TRBJ2-1; TRBD1 matches at 8 bases. This CDR3 region has 14 residues. V lost 5 bases, J lost 6 bases, and 6 bases stayed unmatched. Germline V gene data show CDR1 as LNHNV and CDR2 as YYDKDF (reference sequence). DNA for the CDR3: TGTGCCACCAGCCTCCGGGACAGGCTCAATGAGCAGTTCTTC. This gives the protein CATSLRDRLNEQFF.

The chain recombines TRBV7-3 with TRBJ2-1, with D maybe TRBD1 (5 bases). The CDR3 has 16 residues. Trimming cost V 5 bases and J 0 bases, with 14 bases left between them. Germline V gene sequence: CDR1 SGHTA, CDR2 FQGTGA. CDR3 region: CASSPGPSSSYNEQFF. For the CDR3, the DNA is TGTGCCAGCAGCCCAGGGCCCTCGAGCTCCTACAATGAGCAGTTCTTC.

This clone was seen once. This chain joins TRBV7-9 and TRBJ2-1, with 8 bases identical to TRBD2. J lost 4 bases, V lost 5 bases, and 7 bases had no gene match. Germline V gene data show CDR1 as SEHNR and CDR2 as FQNEAQ (reference sequence). The length of the CDR3 is 15 residues. In nucleotides, the CDR3 is TGTGCCAGCAGCCCGGGGGGGGGCCCATACAATGAGCAGTTCTTC. Translating it yields CASSPGGGPYNEQFF.